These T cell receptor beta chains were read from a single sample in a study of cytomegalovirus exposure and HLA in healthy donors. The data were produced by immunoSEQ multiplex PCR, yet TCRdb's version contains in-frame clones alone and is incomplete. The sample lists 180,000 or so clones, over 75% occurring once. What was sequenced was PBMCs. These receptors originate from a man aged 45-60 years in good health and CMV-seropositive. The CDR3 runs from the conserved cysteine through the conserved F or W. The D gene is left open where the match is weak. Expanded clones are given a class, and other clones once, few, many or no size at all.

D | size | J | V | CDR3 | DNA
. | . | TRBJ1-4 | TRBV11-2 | CASSFNGGKTNEKLFF | TGTGCCAGCAGCTTTAATGGGGGGAAGACTAATGAAAAACTGTTTTTT
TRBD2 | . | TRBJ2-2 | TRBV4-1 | CASSQHPGGGSTGELFF | TGCGCCAGCAGCCAACACCCTGGGGGGGGGAGCACCGGGGAGCTGTTTTTT
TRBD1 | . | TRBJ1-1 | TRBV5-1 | CASSLVSGGLVTEAFF | TGCGCCAGCAGCTTGGTTTCAGGGGGTTTGGTTACTGAAGCTTTCTTT
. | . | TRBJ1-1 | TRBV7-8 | CASSFIGASTEAFF | TGTGCCAGCAGCTTTATAGGGGCGTCCACTGAAGCTTTCTTT
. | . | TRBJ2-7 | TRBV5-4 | CASSPGGLGSYEQYF | TGTGCCAGCAGCCCTGGGGGGTTAGGATCCTACGAGCAGTACTTC
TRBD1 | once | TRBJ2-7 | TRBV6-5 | CASSPRQGIYEQYF | TGTGCCAGCAGTCCGAGACAGGGGATCTACGAGCAGTACTTC
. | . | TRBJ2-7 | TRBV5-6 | CASSLTAYEQYF | TGTGCCAGCAGCTTGACGGCCTACGAGCAGTACTTC
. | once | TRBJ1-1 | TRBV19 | CASNQGSTEAFF | TGTGCCAGTAATCAGGGGAGCACTGAAGCTTTCTTT
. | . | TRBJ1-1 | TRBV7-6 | CASSPFGGTEAFF | TGTGCCAGCAGCCCCTTCGGGGGAACTGAAGCTTTCTTT
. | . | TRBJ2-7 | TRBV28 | CASYSGQGGEQYF | TGTGCCAGCTATTCGGGGCAGGGGGGCGAGCAGTACTTC
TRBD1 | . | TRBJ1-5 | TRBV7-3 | CASSQGGDRNQPQHF | TGTGCCAGCAGTCAAGGGGGGGACAGGAATCAGCCCCAGCATTTT
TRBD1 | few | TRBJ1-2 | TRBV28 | CASRGQGDKGNPFGYGYTF | TGTGCCAGCCGGGGACAGGGGGATAAGGGAAATCCATTTGGCTATGGCTACACCTTC
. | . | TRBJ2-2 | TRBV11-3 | CASSKREKGTGELFF | TGTGCCAGCAGCAAGAGGGAAAAGGGAACCGGGGAGCTGTTTTTT
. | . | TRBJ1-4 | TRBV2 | CASSEWGVTEKLFF | TGTGCCAGCAGTGAGTGGGGAGTTACGGAAAAACTGTTTTTT
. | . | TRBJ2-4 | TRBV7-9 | CAGAGVKNIQYF | TGTGCCGGGGCAGGGGTCAAAAACATTCAGTACTTC
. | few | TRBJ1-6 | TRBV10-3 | CAIRGQTNSPLHF | TGTGCCATCAGAGGACAGACCAATTCACCCCTCCACTTT
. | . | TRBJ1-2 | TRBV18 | CASSPEGRNGYTF | TGTGCCAGCTCCCCCGAGGGGAGGAATGGCTACACCTTC
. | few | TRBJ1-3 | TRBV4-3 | CASSQQTGSGNTIYF | TGCGCCAGCAGCCAACAGACAGGTTCAGGAAACACCATATATTTT
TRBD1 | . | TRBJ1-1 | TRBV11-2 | CASSLIGGQAEAFF | TGTGCCAGCAGCTTAATAGGGGGACAGGCGGAAGCTTTCTTT
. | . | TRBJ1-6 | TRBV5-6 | CASSLGGRLFNSPLHF | TGTGCCAGCAGCCTGGGAGGTCGGCTTTTTAATTCACCCCTCCACTTT
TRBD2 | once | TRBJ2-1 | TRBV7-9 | CASSSLAGGRKDFYEQFF | TGTGCCAGCAGCTCACTAGCGGGGGGGCGGAAGGACTTTTATGAGCAGTTCTTC
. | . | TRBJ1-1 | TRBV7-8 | CASSEPIDSTTTSEAFF | TGTGCCAGCAGCGAACCAATAGACAGTACGACCACAAGTGAAGCTTTCTTT
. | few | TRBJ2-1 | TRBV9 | CASSVRSYVGEQFF | TGTGCCAGCAGCGTTCGATCCTACGTTGGTGAGCAGTTCTTC
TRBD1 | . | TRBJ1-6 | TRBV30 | CAWTPGQGTSPLHF | TGTGCCTGGACCCCGGGACAGGGGACCTCACCCCTCCACTTT
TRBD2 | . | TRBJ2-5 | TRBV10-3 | CAISEGLAGGQETQYF | TGTGCCATCAGTGAGGGACTAGCGGGGGGACAAGAGACCCAGTACTTC
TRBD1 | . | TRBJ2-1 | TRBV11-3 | CASSLAGGQAYNEQFF | TGTGCCAGCAGCTTAGCAGGAGGACAGGCCTACAATGAGCAGTTCTTC
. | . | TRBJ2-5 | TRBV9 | CASSPAEETQYF | TGTGCCAGCAGCCCTGCGGAAGAGACCCAGTACTTC
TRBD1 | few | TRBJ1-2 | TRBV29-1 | CSLTGALYGYTF | TGCAGCTTGACAGGGGCTCTCTATGGCTACACCTTC
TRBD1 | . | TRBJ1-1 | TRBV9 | CASSPTGQGGYTEAFF | TGTGCCAGCAGCCCAACAGGACAGGGGGGTTACACTGAAGCTTTCTTT
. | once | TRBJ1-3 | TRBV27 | CASSPQDRSGNTIYF | TGTGCCAGCAGTCCCCAGGATCGCTCTGGAAACACCATATATTTT
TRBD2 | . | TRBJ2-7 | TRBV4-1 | CASSRGTSGRSYEQYF | TGCGCCAGCAGCCGGGGGACTAGCGGGCGCTCCTACGAGCAGTACTTC
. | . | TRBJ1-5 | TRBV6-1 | CASSEDSPQHF | TGTGCCAGCAGTGAGGACAGCCCCCAGCATTTT
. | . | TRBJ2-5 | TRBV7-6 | CASSLVAPSELGTQYF | TGTGCCAGCAGCTTAGTGGCCCCGTCGGAGCTCGGGACCCAGTACTTC
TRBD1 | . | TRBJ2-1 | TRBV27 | CASSPLLGQGRNEQFF | TGTGCCAGCAGTCCTTTGTTGGGACAGGGGAGGAATGAGCAGTTCTTC
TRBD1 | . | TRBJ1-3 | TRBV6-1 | CASIIRGPGNTIYF | TGTGCCAGCATCATAAGGGGGCCTGGAAACACCATATATTTT
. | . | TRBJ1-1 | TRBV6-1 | CASSEDRGDTEAFF | TGTGCCAGCAGTGAAGACCGAGGCGACACTGAAGCTTTCTTT
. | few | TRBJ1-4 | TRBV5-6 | CASNSWTGGEKLFF | TGTGCCAGCAACTCCTGGACGGGGGGTGAAAAACTGTTTTTT
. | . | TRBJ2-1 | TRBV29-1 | CSVTQSSYNEQFF | TGCAGCGTTACACAGAGCTCCTACAATGAGCAGTTCTTC
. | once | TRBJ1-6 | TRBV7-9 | CSSSPGPAGSPLHF | TGTTCCAGCAGCCCGGGCCCTGCAGGGTCACCCCTCCACTTT
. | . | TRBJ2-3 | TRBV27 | CASSLSIRGLDTQYF | TGTGCCAGCAGTTTATCGATTCGGGGTCTGGATACGCAGTATTTT
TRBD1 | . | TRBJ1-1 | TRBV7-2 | CASSSKGQRGGNTEAFF | TGTGCCAGCAGCTCCAAGGGACAGCGGGGGGGGAACACTGAAGCTTTCTTT
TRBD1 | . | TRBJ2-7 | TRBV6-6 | CASSRDRASYEQYF | TGTGCCAGCAGTCGGGACAGGGCCTCCTACGAGCAGTACTTC
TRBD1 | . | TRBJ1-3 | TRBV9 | CASTPGQAFSGNTIYF | TGTGCCAGCACCCCGGGACAGGCGTTCTCTGGAAACACCATATATTTT
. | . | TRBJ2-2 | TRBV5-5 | CASSSLPLASTGELFF | TGTGCCAGCAGCTCCCTGCCCCTAGCCAGCACCGGGGAGCTGTTTTTT
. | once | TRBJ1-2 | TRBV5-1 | CASSLGGSYGYTF | TGCGCCAGCAGCTTAGGTGGGAGCTATGGCTACACCTTC
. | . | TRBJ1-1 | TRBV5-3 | CARSTQTGKNTEAFF | TGTGCCAGAAGCACCCAGACGGGAAAAAACACTGAAGCTTTCTTT
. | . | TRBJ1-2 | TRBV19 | CASSIVGGYGYTF | TGTGCCAGTAGTATAGTAGGGGGCTATGGCTACACCTTC
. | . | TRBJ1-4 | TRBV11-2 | CASSPPSFAGYEKLFF | TGTGCCAGCAGCCCACCTTCTTTTGCGGGGTATGAAAAACTGTTTTTT
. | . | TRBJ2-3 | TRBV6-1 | CASSESGVGHTIATDTQYF | TGTGCCAGCAGTGAATCGGGGGTTGGGCACACAATAGCCACAGATACGCAGTATTTT
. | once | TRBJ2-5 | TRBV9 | CASMKGSGTQETQYF | TGTGCCAGCATGAAGGGATCGGGGACTCAAGAGACCCAGTACTTC
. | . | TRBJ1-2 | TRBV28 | CASIPSHSGNFYGYTF | TGTGCCAGCATTCCCTCCCATTCAGGGAATTTCTATGGCTACACCTTC
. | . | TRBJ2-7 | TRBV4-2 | CASSPPGYEQYF | TGTGCCAGCAGCCCCCCGGGCTACGAGCAGTACTTC
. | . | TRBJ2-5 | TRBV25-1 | CASSEWVLADSQETQYF | TGTGCCAGCAGTGAATGGGTACTAGCAGACTCCCAAGAGACCCAGTACTTC
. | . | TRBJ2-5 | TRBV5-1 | CASSLVRAQETQYF | TGCGCCAGCAGCTTGGTCAGGGCGCAAGAGACCCAGTACTTC
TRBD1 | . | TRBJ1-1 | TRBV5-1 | CASSLHRGMYTEAFF | TGCGCCAGCAGCTTACACAGGGGGATGTACACTGAAGCTTTCTTT